The rows below give T cell receptor beta chains drawn from one sample of a study of regulatory and conventional T cells in RAG deficiency. Assay used: immunoSEQ multiplex PCR; TCRdb lists only in-frame clones, some missing. The table includes approximately 430 clones, 93% detected once. Sequenced input: CD4+ Tregs sorted from blood. These receptors were obtained from a human donor with RAG deficiency presenting as severe combined immunodeficiency. Each CDR3 is given with its conserved first and last residue. Fields, in order: D gene, V gene, clone size, J gene, CDR3 DNA, CDR3 protein. The D gene is left open where the match is weak. Only some rows state a clone size, as once, few, many or a class for expanded clones.

TRBD2	TRBV7-2	-	TRBJ2-1	TGTGCCAGCAGCCCCCACGGGGGAGGGGCAGGGGAGCAGTTCTTC	CASSPHGGGAGEQFF
-	TRBV7-2	-	TRBJ2-1	TGTGCCAGCAGCAAGGCCATGGCGACCTACAATGAGCAGTTCTTC	CASSKAMATYNEQFF
-	TRBV2	-	TRBJ2-7	TGTGCGAGCAGTAGGGGGGGAAACGAGCAGTACTTC	CASSRGGNEQYF
-	TRBV7-9	-	TRBJ2-7	TGTGCCAGCAGCTTACGGGGCGAGCAGTACTTC	CASSLRGEQYF
-	TRBV19	-	TRBJ2-5	TGTGCCAGTAGTATACAGTACCAAGAGACCCAGTACTTC	CASSIQYQETQYF
-	TRBV4-1	once	TRBJ2-6	TGCGCCAGCAGCCTCACAGGGTTTAGGGCCAACGTCCTGACTTTC	CASSLTGFRANVLTF
-	TRBV10-1	-	TRBJ2-6	TGCGCCAGCAGTGAGGGCTCTGGGGCCAACGTCCTGACTTTC	CASSEGSGANVLTF
TRBD1	TRBV10-3	-	TRBJ2-7	TGTGCCAGTGGGACAGGGGGCTACGAGCAGTACTTC	CASGTGGYEQYF
-	TRBV10-3	once	TRBJ2-3	TGTGCCATCAGTGAGTTTTTCAGACAAGCAGATACGCAGTATTTT	CAISEFFRQADTQYF
TRBD1	TRBV7-8	-	TRBJ2-7	TGTGCCAGCAGCCTGGACAGGGTGGGGGAGCAGTACTTC	CASSLDRVGEQYF
TRBD1	TRBV4-3	-	TRBJ1-2	TGCGCCAGCAGCCTTGGGACAGGGTATGGCTACACCTTC	CASSLGTGYGYTF
-	TRBV20-1	-	TRBJ2-1	TGCAGTGCTTCCCTCTACAATGAGCAGTTCTTC	CSASLYNEQFF
TRBD2	TRBV9	-	TRBJ2-1	TGTGCCAGCAGCGTAACTCTAGCGGGAGTAGGAAATGAGCAGTTCTTC	CASSVTLAGVGNEQFF
-	TRBV10-3	-	TRBJ1-1	TGTGCCAGCGAGAGGGGGTTCAACACTGAAGCTTTCTTT	CASERGFNTEAFF
-	TRBV9	-	TRBJ2-1	TGTGCCAGCAGCGCGGGGGGCGGCTCCTACAATGAGCAGTTCTTC	CASSAGGGSYNEQFF
-	TRBV25-1	few	TRBJ1-5	TGTGCCAGCAGACAGGGCAATCAGCCCCAGCATTTT	CASRQGNQPQHF
TRBD2	TRBV7-2	-	TRBJ2-3	TGTGCCAGCAGCGCGGGACTAGCGGGAGGCACAGATACGCAGTATTTT	CASSAGLAGGTDTQYF
-	TRBV28	-	TRBJ2-1	TGTGCCAGCAGTTTATGGACTAGCAATGAGCAGTTCTTC	CASSLWTSNEQFF
TRBD2	TRBV4-3	-	TRBJ2-1	TGCGCCAGCAGCTCTCGACTAGCTGCCTACAATGAGCAGTTCTTC	CASSSRLAAYNEQFF
-	TRBV4-2	-	TRBJ2-1	TGTGCCAGCAGCCAAGTCCAGGGGGGAGATGAGCAGTTCTTC	CASSQVQGGDEQFF
-	TRBV6-5	-	TRBJ2-5	TGTGCCAGCAGTTACTCGGGGCAGCCAGAGACCCAGTACTTC	CASSYSGQPETQYF
-	TRBV9	-	TRBJ2-1	TGTGCCAGCAGCGTAGCTACAGGATGGGCCAATGAGCAGTTCTTC	CASSVATGWANEQFF
-	TRBV5-1	-	TRBJ2-3	TGCGCCAGCAGCATCCTACAGGGAAGTATCGCAGATACGCAGTATTTT	CASSILQGSIADTQYF